These T cell receptor beta chains were read from a single sample in a study of blood T cells in healthy people across ages. TCRdb ran MiXCR on the 5' RACE reads and lists one entry per CDR3 protein. The sample records 650,000 to 700,000 distinct CDR3 sequences, 45% to 60% being singletons. The specimen was blood. All receptors derive from a woman of 80 years or more in good health. The conserved cysteine and the conserved F or W are not part of the CDR3 here. The order of the fields is V gene, clone size, CDR3 protein. Rows may omit the clone size; those that give it use once, few, many or a size class.

TRBV4-1,once,ASSQASQETQY
TRBV6-6,-,ASSPSGQGFGYT
TRBV6-5,-,ASSYQGNSPLH
TRBV7-3,many,ASSLRGPSTDTQY
TRBV7-3,-,ASSTSRRGEQF
TRBV6-5,-,ASSYERGNEKLF
TRBV29-1,few,SVEGWTDGELF
TRBV20-1,many,SATNYIQY
TRBV5-6,-,ASRFGGATEAF
TRBV3-1,-,ASSPWGTSASTDTQY
TRBV15,-,ATSTREADNEQY